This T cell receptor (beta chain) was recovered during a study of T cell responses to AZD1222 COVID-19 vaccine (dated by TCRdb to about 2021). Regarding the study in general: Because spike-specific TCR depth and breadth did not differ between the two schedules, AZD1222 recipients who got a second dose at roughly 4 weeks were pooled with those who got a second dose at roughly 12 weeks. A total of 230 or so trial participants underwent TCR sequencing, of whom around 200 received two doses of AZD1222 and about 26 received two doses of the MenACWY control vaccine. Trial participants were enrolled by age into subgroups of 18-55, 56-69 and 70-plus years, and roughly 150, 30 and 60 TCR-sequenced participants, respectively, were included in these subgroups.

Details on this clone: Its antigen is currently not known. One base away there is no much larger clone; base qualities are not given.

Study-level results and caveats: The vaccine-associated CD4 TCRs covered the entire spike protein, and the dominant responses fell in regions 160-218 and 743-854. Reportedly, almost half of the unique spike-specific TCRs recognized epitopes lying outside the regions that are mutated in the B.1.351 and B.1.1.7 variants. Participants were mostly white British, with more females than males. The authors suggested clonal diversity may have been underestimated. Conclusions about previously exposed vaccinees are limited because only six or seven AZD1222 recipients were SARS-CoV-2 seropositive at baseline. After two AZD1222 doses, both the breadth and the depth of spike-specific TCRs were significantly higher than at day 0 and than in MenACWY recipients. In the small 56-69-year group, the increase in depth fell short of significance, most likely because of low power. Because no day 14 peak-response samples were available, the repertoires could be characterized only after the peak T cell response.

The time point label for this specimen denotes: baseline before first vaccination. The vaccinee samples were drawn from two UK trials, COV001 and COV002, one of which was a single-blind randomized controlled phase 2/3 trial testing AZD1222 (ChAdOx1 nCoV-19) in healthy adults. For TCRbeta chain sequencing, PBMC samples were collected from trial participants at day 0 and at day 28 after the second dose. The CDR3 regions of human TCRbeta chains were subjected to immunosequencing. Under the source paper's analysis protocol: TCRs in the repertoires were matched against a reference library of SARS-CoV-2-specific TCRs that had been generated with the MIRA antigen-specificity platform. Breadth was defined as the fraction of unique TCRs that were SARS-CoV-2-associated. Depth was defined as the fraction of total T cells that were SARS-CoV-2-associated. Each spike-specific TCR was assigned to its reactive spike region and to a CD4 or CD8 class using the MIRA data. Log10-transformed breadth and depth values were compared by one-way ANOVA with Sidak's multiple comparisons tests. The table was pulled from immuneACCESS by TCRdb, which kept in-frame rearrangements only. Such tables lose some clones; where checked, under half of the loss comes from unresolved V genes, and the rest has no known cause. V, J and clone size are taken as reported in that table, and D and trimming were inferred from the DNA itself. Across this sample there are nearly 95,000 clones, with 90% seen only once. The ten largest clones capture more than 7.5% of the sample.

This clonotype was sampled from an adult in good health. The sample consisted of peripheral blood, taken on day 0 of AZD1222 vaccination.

At the DNA level, the sequence is TGTGCCAGCTCAGGTCTGTCTAACCCGTACCAAGAGACCCAGTACTTC. It is translated as CASSGLSNPYQETQYF. The chain joins TRBV18 to TRBJ2-5; the D gene cannot be named for sure. The CDR3 runs 16 amino acids, cysteine and phenylalanine included. Only the CDR3 DNA stays, 48 bases, in frame from base 1. V was cut back by 5 bases and J by 0 bases, leaving a gap of 16 bases between them. CDR1 KGHSH and CDR2 LQKENI are derived from the germline V gene. Joined to the reference TRBV18 and TRBJ2-5 proteins, this CDR3 gives the full variable domain: NAGVMQNPRHLVRRRGQEARLRCSPMKGHSHVYWYRQLPEEGLKFMVYLQKENIIDESGMPKERFSAEFPKEGPSILRIQQVVRGDSAAYFCASSGLSNPYQETQYFGPGTRLLVL.